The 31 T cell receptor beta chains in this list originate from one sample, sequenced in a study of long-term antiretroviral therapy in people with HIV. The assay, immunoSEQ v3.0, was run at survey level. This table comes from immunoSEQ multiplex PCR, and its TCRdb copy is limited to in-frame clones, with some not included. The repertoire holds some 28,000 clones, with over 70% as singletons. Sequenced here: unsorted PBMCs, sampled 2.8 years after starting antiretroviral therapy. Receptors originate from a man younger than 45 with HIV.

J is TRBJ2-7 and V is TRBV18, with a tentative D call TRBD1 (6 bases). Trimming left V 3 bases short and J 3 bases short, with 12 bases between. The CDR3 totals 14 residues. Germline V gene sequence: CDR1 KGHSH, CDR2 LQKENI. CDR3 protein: CASSPEDSYYEQYF. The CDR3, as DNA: TGTGCCAGCTCACCGGAGGACAGTTACTACGAGCAGTACTTC.

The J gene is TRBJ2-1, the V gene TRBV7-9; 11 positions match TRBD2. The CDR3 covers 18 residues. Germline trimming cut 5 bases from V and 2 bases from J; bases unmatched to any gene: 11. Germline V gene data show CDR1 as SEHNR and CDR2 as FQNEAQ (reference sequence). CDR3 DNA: TGTGCCAGCAGCCGTTACCTGAGACTAGCGGGGACCTACAATGAGCAGTTCTTC. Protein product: CASSRYLRLAGTYNEQFF.

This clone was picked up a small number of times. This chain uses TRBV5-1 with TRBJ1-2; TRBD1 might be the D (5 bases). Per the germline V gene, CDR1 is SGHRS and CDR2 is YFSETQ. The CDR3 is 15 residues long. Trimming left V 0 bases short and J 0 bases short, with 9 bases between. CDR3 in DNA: TGCGCCAGCAGCTTGGTTACAGGTACTAACTATGGCTACACCTTC. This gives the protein CASSLVTGTNYGYTF.

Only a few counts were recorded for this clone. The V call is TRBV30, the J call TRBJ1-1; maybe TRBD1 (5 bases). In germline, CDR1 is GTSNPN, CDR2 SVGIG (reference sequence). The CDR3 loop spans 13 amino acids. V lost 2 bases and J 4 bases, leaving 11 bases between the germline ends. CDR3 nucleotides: TGTGCCTGGAGTAGAGCAGACAGCACTGAAGCTTTCTTT. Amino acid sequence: CAWSRADSTEAFF.

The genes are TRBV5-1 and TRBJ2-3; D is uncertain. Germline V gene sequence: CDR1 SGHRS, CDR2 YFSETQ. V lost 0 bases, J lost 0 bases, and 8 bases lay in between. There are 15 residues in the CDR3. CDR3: CASSLGLTSTDTQYF. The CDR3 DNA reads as TGCGCCAGCAGCTTGGGGTTAACTAGCACAGATACGCAGTATTTT.

CDR3 DNA sequence: TGTGCCAGCAGCCACCCCGGGACTAGCGGGGTCCTGCCCGGGGAGCTGTTTTTT. Protein product: CASSHPGTSGVLPGELFF. The chain recombines TRBV4-2 with TRBJ2-2, with 13 bases identical to TRBD2. The germline V gene encodes CDR1 LGHNA and CDR2 YNFKEQ. V dropped 3 bases and J dropped 6; count of bases not matched to a gene: 10. This CDR3 has 18 residues.

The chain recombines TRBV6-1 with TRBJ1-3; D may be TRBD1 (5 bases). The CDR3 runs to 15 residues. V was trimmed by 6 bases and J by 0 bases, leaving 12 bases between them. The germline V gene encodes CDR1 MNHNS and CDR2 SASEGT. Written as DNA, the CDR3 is TGTGCCAGCAGCAGGGACGGCAACTCTGGAAACACCATATATTTT. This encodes CASSRDGNSGNTIYF.

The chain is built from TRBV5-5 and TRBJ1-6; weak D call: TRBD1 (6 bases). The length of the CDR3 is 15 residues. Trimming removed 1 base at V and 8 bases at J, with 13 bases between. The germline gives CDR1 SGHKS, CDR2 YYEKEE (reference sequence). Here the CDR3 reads CASSLRAGADSPLHF. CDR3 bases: TGTGCCAGCAGCTTGAGGGCAGGGGCCGATTCACCCCTCCACTTT.

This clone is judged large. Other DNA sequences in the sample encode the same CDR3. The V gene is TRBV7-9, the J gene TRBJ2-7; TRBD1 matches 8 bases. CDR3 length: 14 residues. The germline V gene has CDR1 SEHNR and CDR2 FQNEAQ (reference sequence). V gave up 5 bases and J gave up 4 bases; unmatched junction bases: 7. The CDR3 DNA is TGTGCCAGCAGCCCGCCGACAGGGGATTACGAGCAGTACTTC. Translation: CASSPPTGDYEQYF.

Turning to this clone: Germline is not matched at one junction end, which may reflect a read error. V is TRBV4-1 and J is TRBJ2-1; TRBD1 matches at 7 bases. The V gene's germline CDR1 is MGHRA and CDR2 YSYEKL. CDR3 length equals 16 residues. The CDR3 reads CASSQVTGQGYTEQFF. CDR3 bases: TGCGCCAGCAGCCAAGTGACAGGGCAAGGGTACACTGAGCAGTTCTTC.

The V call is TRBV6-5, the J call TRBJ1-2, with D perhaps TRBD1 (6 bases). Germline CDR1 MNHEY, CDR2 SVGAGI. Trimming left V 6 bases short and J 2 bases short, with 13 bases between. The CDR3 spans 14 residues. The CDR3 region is CASSPRTANYGYTF. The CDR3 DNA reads TGTGCCAGCAGCCCAAGGACAGCCAACTATGGCTACACCTTC.

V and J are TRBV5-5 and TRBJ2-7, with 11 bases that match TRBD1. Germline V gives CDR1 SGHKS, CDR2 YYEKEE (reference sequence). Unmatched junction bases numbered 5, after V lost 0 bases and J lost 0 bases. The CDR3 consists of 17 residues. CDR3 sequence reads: CASSLGGTGGSSYEQYF. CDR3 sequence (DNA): TGTGCCAGCAGCTTGGGTGGGACAGGGGGATCCTCCTACGAGCAGTACTTC.

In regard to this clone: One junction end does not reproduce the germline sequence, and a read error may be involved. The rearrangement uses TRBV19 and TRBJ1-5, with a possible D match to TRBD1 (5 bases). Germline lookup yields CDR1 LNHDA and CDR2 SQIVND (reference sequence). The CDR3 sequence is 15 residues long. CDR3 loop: CASITTVGSSQPQHF. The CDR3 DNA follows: TGTGCCAGTATTACGACAGTCGGAAGCAGTCAGCCCCAGCATTTT.

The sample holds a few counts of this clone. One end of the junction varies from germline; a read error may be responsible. This chain's CDR3 is CASSPHRVPSSYEQYF. The CDR3 DNA is TGTGCTAGCAGCCCGCACAGGGTACCTTCCTCCTACGAGCAGTACTTC. The chain carries TRBV7-7 and TRBJ2-7, with D tentatively TRBD1 (6 bases). Germline V gives CDR1 SSHAT, CDR2 FNYEAQ (reference sequence). This CDR3 has 16 residues.

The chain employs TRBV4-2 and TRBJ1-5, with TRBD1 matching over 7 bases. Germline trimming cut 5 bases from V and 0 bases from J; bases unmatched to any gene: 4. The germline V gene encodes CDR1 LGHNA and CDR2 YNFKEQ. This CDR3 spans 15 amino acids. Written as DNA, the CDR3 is TGTGCCAGCAGCTTACAGGGGTTTAGCAATCAGCCCCAGCATTTT. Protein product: CASSLQGFSNQPQHF.

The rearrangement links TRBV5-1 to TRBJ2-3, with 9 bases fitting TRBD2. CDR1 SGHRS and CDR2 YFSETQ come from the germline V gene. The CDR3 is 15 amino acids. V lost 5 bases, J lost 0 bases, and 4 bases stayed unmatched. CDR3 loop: CASSLAGESTDTQYF. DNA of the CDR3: TGCGCCAGCAGTTTAGCGGGAGAGAGCACAGATACGCAGTATTTT.

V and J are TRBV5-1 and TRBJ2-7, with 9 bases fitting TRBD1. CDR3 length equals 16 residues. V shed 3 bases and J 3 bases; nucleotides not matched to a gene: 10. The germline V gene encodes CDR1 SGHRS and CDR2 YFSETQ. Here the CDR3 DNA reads TGCGCCAGCAGCTCGCGACGGGACAGGGACATCTACGAGCAGTACTTC. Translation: CASSSRRDRDIYEQYF. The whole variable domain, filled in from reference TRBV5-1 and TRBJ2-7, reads KAGVTQTPRYLIKTRGQQVTLSCSPISGHRSVSWYQQTPGQGLQFLFEYFSETQRNKGNFPGRFSGRQFSNSRSEMNVSTLELGDSALYLCASSSRRDRDIYEQYFGPGTRLTVT.

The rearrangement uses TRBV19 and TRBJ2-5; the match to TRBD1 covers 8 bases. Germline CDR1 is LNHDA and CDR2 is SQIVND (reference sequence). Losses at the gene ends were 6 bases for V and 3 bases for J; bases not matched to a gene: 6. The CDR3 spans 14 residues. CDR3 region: CASRSTGVEETQYF. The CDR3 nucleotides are TGTGCCAGTAGGTCGACAGGGGTGGAAGAGACCCAGTACTTC.

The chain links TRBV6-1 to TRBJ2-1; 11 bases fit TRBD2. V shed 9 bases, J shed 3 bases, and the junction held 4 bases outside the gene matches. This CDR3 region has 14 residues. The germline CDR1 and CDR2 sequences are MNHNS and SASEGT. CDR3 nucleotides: TGTGCCAGTTTAGCGGGGGGGATCTACAATGAGCAGTTCTTC. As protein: CASLAGGIYNEQFF.

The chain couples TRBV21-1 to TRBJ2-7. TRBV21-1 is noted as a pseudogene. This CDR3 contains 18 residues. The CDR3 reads CASSTSGLRRDKDYEQYF. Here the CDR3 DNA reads TGTGCCAGCAGCACGTCTGGCCTTAGGCGGGACAAAGATTACGAGCAGTACTTC.

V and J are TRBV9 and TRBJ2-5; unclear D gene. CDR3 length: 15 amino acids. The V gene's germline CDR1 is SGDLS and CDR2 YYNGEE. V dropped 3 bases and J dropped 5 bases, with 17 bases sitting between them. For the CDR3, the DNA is TGTGCCAGCAGCGCATTTTCGGGTACAGCCGAGACCCAGTACTTC. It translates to CASSAFSGTAETQYF. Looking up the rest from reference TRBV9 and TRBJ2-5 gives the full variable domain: DSGVTQTPKHLITATGQRVTLRCSPRSGDLSVYWYQQSLDQGLQFLIQYYNGEERAKGNILERFSAQQFPDLHSELNLSSLELGDSALYFCASSAFSGTAETQYFGPGTRLLVL.

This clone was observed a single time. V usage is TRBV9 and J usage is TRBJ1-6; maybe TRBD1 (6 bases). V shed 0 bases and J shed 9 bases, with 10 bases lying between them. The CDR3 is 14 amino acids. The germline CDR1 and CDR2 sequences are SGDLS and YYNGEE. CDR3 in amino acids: CASSVEQGGSPLHF. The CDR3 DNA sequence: TGTGCCAGCAGCGTAGAACAGGGTGGTTCACCCCTCCACTTT.

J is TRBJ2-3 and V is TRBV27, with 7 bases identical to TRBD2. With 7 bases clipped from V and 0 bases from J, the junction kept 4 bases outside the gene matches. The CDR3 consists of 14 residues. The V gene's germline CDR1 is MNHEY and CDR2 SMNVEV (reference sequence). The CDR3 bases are TGTGCCAGCACGGCGGGAGCTAGCACAGATACGCAGTATTTT. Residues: CASTAGASTDTQYF.

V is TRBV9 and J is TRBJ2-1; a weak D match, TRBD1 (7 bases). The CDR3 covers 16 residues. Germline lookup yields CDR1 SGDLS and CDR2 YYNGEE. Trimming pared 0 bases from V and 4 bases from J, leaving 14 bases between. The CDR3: CASSVADRAGYNEQFF. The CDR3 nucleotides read TGTGCCAGCAGCGTAGCAGACAGGGCGGGATACAATGAGCAGTTCTTC.

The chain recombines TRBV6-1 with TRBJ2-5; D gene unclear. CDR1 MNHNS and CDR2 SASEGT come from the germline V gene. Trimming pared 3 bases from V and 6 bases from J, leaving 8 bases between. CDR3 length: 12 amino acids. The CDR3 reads CASSDTRKTQYF. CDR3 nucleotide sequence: TGTGCCAGCAGTGACACCCGGAAGACCCAGTACTTC.

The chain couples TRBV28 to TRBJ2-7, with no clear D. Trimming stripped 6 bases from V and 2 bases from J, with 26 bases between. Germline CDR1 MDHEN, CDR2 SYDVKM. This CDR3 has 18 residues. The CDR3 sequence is CASSSLLPTRTGPYEQYF. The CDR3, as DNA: TGTGCCAGCAGCTCTCTCTTACCCACCCGGACGGGCCCCTACGAGCAGTACTTC. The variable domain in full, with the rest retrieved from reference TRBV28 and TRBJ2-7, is DVKVTQSSRYLVKRTGEKVFLECVQDMDHENMFWYRQDPGLGLRLIYFSYDVKMKEKGDIPEGYSVSREKKERFSLILESASTNQTSMYLCASSSLLPTRTGPYEQYFGPGTRLTVT.

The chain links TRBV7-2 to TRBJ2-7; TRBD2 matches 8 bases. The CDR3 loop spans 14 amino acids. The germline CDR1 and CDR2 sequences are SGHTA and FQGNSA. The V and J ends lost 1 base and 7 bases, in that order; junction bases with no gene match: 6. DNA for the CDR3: TGTGCCAGCAGCTTAGGGTCAGCGGGAGTTGAGCAGTACTTC. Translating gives CASSLGSAGVEQYF.

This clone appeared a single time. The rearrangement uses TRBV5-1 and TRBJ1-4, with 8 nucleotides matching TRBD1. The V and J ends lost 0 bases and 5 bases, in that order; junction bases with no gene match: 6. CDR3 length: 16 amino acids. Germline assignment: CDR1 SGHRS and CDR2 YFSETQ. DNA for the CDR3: TGCGCCAGCAGCTTGGCGGGGCAGGGGGCAAATGAAAAACTGTTTTTT. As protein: CASSLAGQGANEKLFF.

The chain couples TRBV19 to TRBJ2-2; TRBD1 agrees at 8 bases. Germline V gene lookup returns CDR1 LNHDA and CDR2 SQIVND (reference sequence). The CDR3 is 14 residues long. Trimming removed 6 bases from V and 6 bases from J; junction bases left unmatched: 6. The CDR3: CASRGTGWPGELFF. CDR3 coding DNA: TGTGCCAGTAGGGGGACAGGCTGGCCCGGGGAGCTGTTTTTT.

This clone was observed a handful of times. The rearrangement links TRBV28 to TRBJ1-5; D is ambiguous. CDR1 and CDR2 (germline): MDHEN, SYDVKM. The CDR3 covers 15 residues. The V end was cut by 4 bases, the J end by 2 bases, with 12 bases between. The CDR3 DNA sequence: TGTGCCAGCAGTTATCGGGGAGTAGGCAATCAGCCCCAGCATTTT. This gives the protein CASSYRGVGNQPQHF.

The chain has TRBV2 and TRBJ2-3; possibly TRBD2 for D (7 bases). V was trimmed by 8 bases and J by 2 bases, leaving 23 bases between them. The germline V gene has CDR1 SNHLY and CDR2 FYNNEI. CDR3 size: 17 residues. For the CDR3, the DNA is TGTGCCAGCGGGTATAGCGGTTCGGGGGGCTCCACAGATACGCAGTATTTT. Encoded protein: CASGYSGSGGSTDTQYF.